The sequence of this T cell receptor beta chain was determined in a study of cytomegalovirus exposure and HLA in healthy donors. Overall study context: The study placed less than 90% of its 350 to 400 genotyped donors in the Caucasian-associated ancestry cluster. The study, taken as a whole, reports: DRB1 showed the most TCR associations and HLA-C the fewest in a later analysis, as rates varied by HLA locus. Other equally common chains were less clonally expanded than HLA-associated TCR beta chains, a later analysis showed. A later analysis found that most CMV-associated TCR beta chains appeared HLA-restricted.

With respect to this clone: Its antigen remains unknown.

The PCR made use of 60 Vbeta and 13 Jbeta primers. Profiled with immunoSEQ multiplex PCR; TCRdb holds only in-frame clones, not every one. The table has 110,000 or so clones, about four fifths seen once. Trimming cost V 3 bases and J 2 bases, with 14 bases left between them. Germline CDR1 and CDR2: SGHDT and YYEEEE. The length of the CDR3 is 15 residues. The gene calls are TRBV5-6 and TRBJ1-1; D may be TRBD1 (5 bases). The sequence came from a woman in her thirties in good health and CMV-seronegative. Sequencing was performed on PBMCs. CDR3 loop: CASSWNGGFNTEAFF. DNA for the CDR3: TGTGCCAGCAGCTGGAATGGGGGGTTCAACACTGAAGCTTTCTTT.